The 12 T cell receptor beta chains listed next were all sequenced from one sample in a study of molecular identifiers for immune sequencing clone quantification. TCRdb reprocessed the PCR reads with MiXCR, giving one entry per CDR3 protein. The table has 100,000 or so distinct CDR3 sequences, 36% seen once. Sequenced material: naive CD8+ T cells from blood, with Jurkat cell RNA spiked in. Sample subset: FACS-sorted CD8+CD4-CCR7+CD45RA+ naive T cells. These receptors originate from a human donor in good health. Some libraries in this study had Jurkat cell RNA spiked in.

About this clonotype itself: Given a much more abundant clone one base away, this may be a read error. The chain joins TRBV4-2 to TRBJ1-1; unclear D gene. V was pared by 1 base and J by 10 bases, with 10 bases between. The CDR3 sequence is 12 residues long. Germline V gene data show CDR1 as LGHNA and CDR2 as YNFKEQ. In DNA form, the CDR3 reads TGTGCCAGCAGCCAAGGTGTAGGTAGAGCTTTCTTT. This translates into CASSQGVGRAFF.

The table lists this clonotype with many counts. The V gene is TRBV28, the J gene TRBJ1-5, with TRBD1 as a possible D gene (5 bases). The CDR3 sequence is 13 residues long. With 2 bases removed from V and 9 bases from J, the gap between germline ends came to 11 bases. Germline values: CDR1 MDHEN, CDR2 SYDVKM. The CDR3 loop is CASSLLGGRPQHF. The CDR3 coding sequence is TGTGCCAGCAGTTTACTGGGGGGTCGGCCCCAGCATTTT.

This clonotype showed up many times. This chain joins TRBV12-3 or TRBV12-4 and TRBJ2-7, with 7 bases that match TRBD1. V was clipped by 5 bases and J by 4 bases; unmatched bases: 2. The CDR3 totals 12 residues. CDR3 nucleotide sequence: TGTGCCAGCAGTCCGACAGGGTACGAGCAGTACTTC. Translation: CASSPTGYEQYF.

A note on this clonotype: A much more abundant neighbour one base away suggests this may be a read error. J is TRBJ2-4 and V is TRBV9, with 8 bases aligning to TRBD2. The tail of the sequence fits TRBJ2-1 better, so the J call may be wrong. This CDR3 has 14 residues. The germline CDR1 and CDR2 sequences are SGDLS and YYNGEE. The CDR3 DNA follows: TGTGCCAGCAGCGCCGGACTAGCCAAAAACATTCAGTTCTTC. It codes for CASSAGLAKNIQFF.

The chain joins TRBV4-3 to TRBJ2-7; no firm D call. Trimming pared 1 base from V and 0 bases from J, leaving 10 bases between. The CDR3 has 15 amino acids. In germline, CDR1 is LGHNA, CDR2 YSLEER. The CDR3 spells CASSQGTFVSYEQYF. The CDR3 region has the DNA TGCGCCAGCAGCCAAGGGACGTTTGTCTCCTACGAGCAGTACTTC.

The CDR3 reads CASIPRRSEHNEQFF. CDR3 bases: TGTGCCAGCATCCCGAGGCGGTCGGAGCACAATGAGCAGTTCTTC. The genes are TRBV6-5 and TRBJ2-1; no firm D call. The CDR3 covers 15 residues. Trimming stripped 7 bases from V and 5 bases from J, with 18 bases between. Germline loops: CDR1 MNHEY, CDR2 SVGAGI.

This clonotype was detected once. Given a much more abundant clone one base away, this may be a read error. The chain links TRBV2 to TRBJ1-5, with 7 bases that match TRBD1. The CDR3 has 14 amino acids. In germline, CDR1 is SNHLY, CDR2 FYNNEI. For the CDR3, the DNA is TGTGCCAGCAGTTATACAGGGGACAATCAGCCCCTGCATTTT. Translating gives CASSYTGDNQPLHF.

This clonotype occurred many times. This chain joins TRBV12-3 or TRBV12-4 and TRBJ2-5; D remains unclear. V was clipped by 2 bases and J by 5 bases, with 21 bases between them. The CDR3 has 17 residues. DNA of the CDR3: TGTGCCAGCAGTTTATCCCTCCTCCCGGCAGGTCGCGAGACCCAGTACTTC. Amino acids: CASSLSLLPAGRETQYF.

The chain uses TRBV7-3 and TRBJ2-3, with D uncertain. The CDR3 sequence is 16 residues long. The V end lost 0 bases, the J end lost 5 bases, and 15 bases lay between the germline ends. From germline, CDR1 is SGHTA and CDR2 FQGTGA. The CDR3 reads CASSLTANSVKDTQYF. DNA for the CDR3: TGTGCCAGCAGCTTAACCGCAAACAGTGTGAAAGATACGCAGTATTTT.

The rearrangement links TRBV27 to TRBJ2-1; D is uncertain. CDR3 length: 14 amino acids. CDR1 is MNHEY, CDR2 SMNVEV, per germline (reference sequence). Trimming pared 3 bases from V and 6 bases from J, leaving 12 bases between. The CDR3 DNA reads TGTGCCAGCAGTTTTAGGGTAACGGGCAATGAGCAGTTCTTC. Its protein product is CASSFRVTGNEQFF.

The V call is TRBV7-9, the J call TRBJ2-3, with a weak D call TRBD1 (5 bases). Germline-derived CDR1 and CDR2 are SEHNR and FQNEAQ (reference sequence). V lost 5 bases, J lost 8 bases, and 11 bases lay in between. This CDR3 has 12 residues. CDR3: CASSRGRPTQYF. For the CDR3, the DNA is TGTGCCAGCAGCAGGGGCCGACCTACGCAGTATTTT.

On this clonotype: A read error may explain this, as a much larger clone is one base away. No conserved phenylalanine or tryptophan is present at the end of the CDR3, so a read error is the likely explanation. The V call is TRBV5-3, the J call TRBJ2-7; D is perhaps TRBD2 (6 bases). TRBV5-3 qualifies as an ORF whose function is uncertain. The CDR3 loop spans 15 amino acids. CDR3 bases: TGTGCCAGCAGCTTGTTAGCGGCCAACCCCGTGGAGCAGTACTCC. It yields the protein CASSLLAANPVEQYS.